This TCR beta chain was profiled in a study of OX40 agonist ivuxolimab in advanced cancers. Whole-study context: Patients received ivuxolimab, an agonistic anti-OX40 (CD134) antibody.

Here immunoSEQ multiplex PCR was the method, and the copy in TCRdb shows in-frame clones only, minus some. Among some 150,000 clones listed, approximately 94% were seen once. As for this clone: The antigen remains undetermined.

Germline assignment: CDR1 SGHTA and CDR2 FQGTGA. V was trimmed by 5 bases and J by 1 base, leaving 22 bases between them. The CDR3 loop spans 18 amino acids. Study findings and constraints: Several nonresponders also turned out to have low normalized T-cell clonal expansion.

Any history of autoimmune disease or systemic immunosuppression disqualified patients. The sample was CD4+ or CD8+ T cells sorted from blood, taken in a trial of the OX40 agonist ivuxolimab. The receptor comes from an adult with an advanced solid tumor such as melanoma, head and neck, liver or kidney cancer. The J gene is TRBJ2-3, the V gene TRBV7-3; either TRBD1 or TRBD2 may supply D (5 bases each). The CDR3 loop reads CASSLNGLGLGGTDTQYF. The CDR3 DNA is TGTGCCAGCAGCCTAAACGGACTTGGCTTGGGGGGCACAGATACGCAGTATTTT.